This TCR beta chain came from a study of T cells in Graves' hyperthyroidism and ophthalmopathy. In the study overall: Peripheral blood was secured at the point of initial diagnosis, before any treatment.

Researchers amplified the TCR beta CDR3 regions from RNA transcripts. Researchers ran a first-round RT-PCR on the TCR CDR3 using the HTBI primer set. TCRdb re-analysed the multiplex PCR reads in MiXCR, keeping a single row per CDR3 protein. The sample contains about 600,000 distinct CDR3 sequences, approximately 15% of which appear only once. This clonotype occurred a few times. Between the trimmed V and J ends, which lost 0 bases and 4 bases, there was a span of 19 bases. Germline V lookup: CDR1 SGHDN, CDR2 FVKESK. This CDR3 comprises 17 residues. Out of 10 ml of fresh peripheral blood came the PBMCs.

V gene TRBV14 combines with J gene TRBJ2-7; TRBD2 might be the D (7 bases). The sequence came from a woman in her 50s with Graves' ophthalmopathy. Sequencing was done on a sample of blood. Written as DNA, the CDR3 is TGTGCCAGCAGCCAAGATTTATCGGGGGGCCGAACTTACGAGCAGTACTTC. This translates into CASSQDLSGGRTYEQYF. The full variable domain, its missing parts supplied by reference TRBV14 and TRBJ2-7, is EAGVTQFPSHSVIEKGQTVTLRCDPISGHDNLYWYRRVMGKEIKFLLHFVKESKQDESGMPNNRFLAERTGGTYSTLKVQPAELEDSGVYFCASSQDLSGGRTYEQYFGPGTRLTVT.